The clone carrying this T cell receptor beta chain was recorded at least ten times. This record comes from a study of T cells in Graves' hyperthyroidism and ophthalmopathy. PBMCs came from around 9.7 ml fresh peripheral blood. Per the germline V gene, CDR1 is SGHRS and CDR2 is YFSETQ. CDR3 length: 15 residues. J was trimmed by 1 base and V by 4 bases; bases with no gene match: 7. Amplified TCR beta CDR3 regions came from RNA transcripts. The TCR CDR3 first-round RT-PCR relied on the HTBI primer set. TCRdb analysed the multiplex PCR reads with MiXCR anew, one entry per CDR3 protein. The sample shows around 250,000 distinct CDR3 sequences, approximately 14% of them seen only once.

The chain joins TRBV5-1 to TRBJ1-1, with 7 nucleotides matching TRBD1. The receptor's source is a woman between 40 and 50 years old with Graves' hyperthyroidism that later progressed to Graves' ophthalmopathy. The sample consisted of blood. CDR3 protein: CASSALDRTNTEAFF. CDR3 nucleotides: TGCGCCAGCAGCGCCCTGGACAGGACGAACACTGAAGCTTTCTTT.